This T cell receptor beta chain was observed in a study of control samples from healthy donors and cancer patients (dated by TCRdb to 2018 to 2020). Regarding this clone: No cognate antigen has been identified for it. No clone much larger than this one lies a single base away; base qualities are absent.

The germline V gene (reference sequence) sets CDR1 to LNHDA and CDR2 to SQIVND. V sheds 2 bases and J sheds 5 bases, leaving 12 bases between their ends. The cysteine opens and the phenylalanine closes a CDR3 of 14 amino acids. Only the CDR3 part of the read is kept: 42 bases, read in frame from the first base. Library construction relied on the immunoSEQ multiplex PCR assay. The source is immuneACCESS, and TCRdb retained only in-frame sequences with V and J called. Part of the clones is not carried over; for the studies checked, unresolved V genes explain less than half of this, and the remainder is unexplained. The sample table shows 120,000 or so clones, and over 75% are seen once. The ten largest clones add up to 8% to 9% of the sample.

This clonotype was sampled from a man in his forties in good health. Sequenced sample: blood. The chain uses TRBV19 and TRBJ1-1, and perhaps TRBD1 as D gene, on 6 matching bases. The DNA is as follows: TGTGCCAGTAGTATAACACAGGGACGGACTGAAGCTTTCTTT. This yields the protein CASSITQGRTEAFF.